The 11 T cell receptor beta chains below all came from one sample that was sequenced in a study of T cell responses to AZD1222 COVID-19 vaccine. Measured with immunoSEQ multiplex PCR; TCRdb has only the in-frame clones, and not every one. The data contain approximately 130,000 clones, roughly 88% of them singletons. This specimen was peripheral blood, taken 28 days after the second AZD1222 dose. These receptors were obtained from an adult who received the AZD1222 COVID-19 vaccine.

V usage is TRBV5-6 and J usage is TRBJ1-5; D ambiguous. CDR3 length: 12 amino acids. In germline, CDR1 is SGHDT, CDR2 YYEEEE. V was trimmed by 2 bases and J by 4 bases, leaving 4 bases between them. In DNA, the CDR3 is TGTGCCAGCAGCTTTGAGAATCAGCCCCAGCATTTT. It specifies CASSFENQPQHF.

The chain has TRBV5-6 and TRBJ1-2; D remains unclear. The V end lost 6 bases, the J end lost 4 bases, and 10 bases lay between the germline ends. This CDR3 contains 12 residues. The V gene's germline CDR1 is SGHDT and CDR2 YYEEEE. This chain's CDR3 is CASNGPTYGYTF. The CDR3 nucleotides read TGTGCCAGCAACGGACCAACCTATGGCTACACCTTC.

The chain employs TRBV28 and TRBJ1-2, with unresolved D. Germline CDR1 reads MDHEN; CDR2 reads SYDVKM. The CDR3 runs to 15 residues. V was pared by 2 bases and J by 2 bases, with 12 bases between. The CDR3 sequence is CASSLGGRLNYGYTF. As DNA, the CDR3 is TGTGCCAGCAGTTTAGGTGGACGTCTAAACTATGGCTACACCTTC.

The chain links TRBV5-5 to TRBJ1-1; TRBD1 matches at 7 bases. CDR3 length: 14 residues. Germline-derived CDR1 and CDR2 are SGHKS and YYEKEE (reference sequence). Trimming at V came to 2 bases and at J to 1 base, leaving 2 bases not matched to a gene. CDR3 residues: CASSFWTGNTEAFF. The CDR3 DNA sequence: TGTGCCAGCAGCTTTTGGACAGGGAACACTGAAGCTTTCTTT.

The V and J genes are TRBV4-1 and TRBJ2-5; D unclear. The CDR3 is made up of 13 amino acids. From germline, CDR1 is MGHRA and CDR2 YSYEKL. V was cut by 1 base and J by 2 bases, with 5 bases left in between. DNA of the CDR3: TGCGCCAGCAGCCAAGGGGTTCAAGAGACCCAGTACTTC. Amino acids: CASSQGVQETQYF.

The CDR3 nucleotides are TGTGCCAGCAGTGACTACAGGGCGAACACCATATATTTT. Translation: CASSDYRANTIYF. The chain carries TRBV25-1 and TRBJ1-3; maybe TRBD1 (6 bases). The CDR3 sequence is 13 residues long. Trimming left V 3 bases short and J 7 bases short, with 10 bases between. Germline CDR1 MGHDK, CDR2 SYGVNS.

The chain has TRBV13 and TRBJ2-1; possible D gene TRBD2, 5 bases. This CDR3 contains 14 residues. Germline CDR1 and CDR2: PRHDT and FYEKMQ (reference sequence). Trimming pared 3 bases from V and 7 bases from J, leaving 13 bases between. CDR3: CASSFVGRGNEQFF. DNA for the CDR3: TGTGCCAGCAGCTTTGTTGGTAGAGGGAATGAGCAGTTCTTC. The full variable domain, with the rest looked up from reference TRBV13 and TRBJ2-1, is AAGVIQSPRHLIKEKRETATLKCYPIPRHDTVYWYQQGPGQDPQFLISFYEKMQSDKGSIPDRFSAQQFSDYHSELNMSSLELGDSALYFCASSFVGRGNEQFFGPGTRLTVL.

This chain joins TRBV30 and TRBJ1-3; no clear D. The CDR3 covers 12 residues. The ends were cut back, 4 bases at V and 1 base at J, with 5 bases in the middle. The V gene's germline CDR1 is GTSNPN and CDR2 SVGIG (reference sequence). CDR3 loop: CAWKGSGNTIYF. The DNA of the CDR3 is TGTGCCTGGAAGGGATCTGGAAACACCATATATTTT.

This clone appeared once. The chain combines TRBV4-3 with TRBJ1-2, with D uncertain. The CDR3 sequence is 13 residues long. Trimming took 2 bases from V and 5 from J, leaving 9 bases between them. Germline CDR1 is LGHNA and CDR2 is YSLEER. The CDR3 loop is CASSQFAEYGYTF. In DNA, the CDR3 is TGCGCCAGCAGCCAATTCGCGGAGTATGGCTACACCTTC.

J is TRBJ2-3 and V is TRBV12-3 or TRBV12-4, with unresolved D. V was shortened by 3 bases and J by 3 bases, with 7 bases between the two germline ends. The length of the CDR3 is 13 residues. The CDR3 is CASSFGETDTQYF. The CDR3 DNA sequence: TGTGCCAGCAGTTTCGGAGAAACAGATACGCAGTATTTT.

This chain connects TRBV30 to TRBJ2-7; 8 nucleotides line up with TRBD1. The CDR3 loop spans 12 amino acids. Germline assignment: CDR1 GTSNPN and CDR2 SVGIG (reference sequence). The V and J ends lost 3 bases and 2 bases, in that order; junction bases with no gene match: 0. CDR3 sequence (DNA): TGTGCCTGGAGACAGGGGGCCTACGAGCAGTACTTC. Amino acids: CAWRQGAYEQYF.